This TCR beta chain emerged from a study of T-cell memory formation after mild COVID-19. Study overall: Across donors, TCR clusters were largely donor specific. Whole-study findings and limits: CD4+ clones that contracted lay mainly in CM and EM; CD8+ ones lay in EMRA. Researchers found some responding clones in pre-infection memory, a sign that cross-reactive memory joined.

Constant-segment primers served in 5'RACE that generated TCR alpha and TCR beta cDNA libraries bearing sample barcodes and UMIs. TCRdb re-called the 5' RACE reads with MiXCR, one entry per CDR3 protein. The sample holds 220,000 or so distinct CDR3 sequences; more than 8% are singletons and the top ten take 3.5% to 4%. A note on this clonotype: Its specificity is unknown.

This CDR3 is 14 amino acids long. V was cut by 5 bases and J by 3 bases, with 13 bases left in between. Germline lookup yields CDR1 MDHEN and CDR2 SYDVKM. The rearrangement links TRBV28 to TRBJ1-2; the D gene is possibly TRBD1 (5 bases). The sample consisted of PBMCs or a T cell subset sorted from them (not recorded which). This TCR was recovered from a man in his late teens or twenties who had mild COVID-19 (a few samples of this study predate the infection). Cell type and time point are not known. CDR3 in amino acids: CASSQGGAYYGYTF. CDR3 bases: TGTGCCAGCAGTCAAGGAGGGGCATACTATGGCTACACCTTC.